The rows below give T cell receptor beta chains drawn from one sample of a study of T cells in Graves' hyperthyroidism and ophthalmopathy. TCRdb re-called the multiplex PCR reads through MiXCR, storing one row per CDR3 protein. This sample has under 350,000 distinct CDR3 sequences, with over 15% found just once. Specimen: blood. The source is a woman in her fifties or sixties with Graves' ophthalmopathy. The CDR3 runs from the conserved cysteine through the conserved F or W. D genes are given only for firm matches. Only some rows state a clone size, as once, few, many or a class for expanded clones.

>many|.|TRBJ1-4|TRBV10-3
TGTGCCATCAGTGAGTCCTGGGAGACTAATGAAAAACTGTTTTTT
CAISESWETNEKLFF
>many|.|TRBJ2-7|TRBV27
TGTGCCAGCAGTTCGCGTGTAGCCTCCACCTCCTACGAGCAGTACTTC
CASSSRVASTSYEQYF
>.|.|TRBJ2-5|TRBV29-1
TGCAGCGCAATACCAAGAGAGACCCAGTACTTC
CSAIPRETQYF
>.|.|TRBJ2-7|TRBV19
TGTGCCAGTAGTATGGGGGGACCGATCAACGAGCAGTACTTC
CASSMGGPINEQYF
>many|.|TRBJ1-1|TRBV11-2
TGTGCCAGCAGCTTAGTTCCGGGGGCCCCTGAAGCTTTCTTT
CASSLVPGAPEAFF
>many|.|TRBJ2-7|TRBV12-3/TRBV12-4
TGTGCCAGCAGTTTAGGGGTTACGGGGACCTACGAGCAGTACTTC
CASSLGVTGTYEQYF
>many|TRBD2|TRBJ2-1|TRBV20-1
TGCAGTGCCGAAACGGGGACTAGCGAATGGGGTGAGCAGTTCTTC
CSAETGTSEWGEQFF
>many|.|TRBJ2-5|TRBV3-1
TGTGCCAGCAGCCAAGCAACAGGCCGATCCTACTTC
CASSQATGRSYF
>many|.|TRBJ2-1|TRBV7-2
TGTGCCAGCAGCTTAAGGCACGGGGGAGGATACAATGAGCAGTTCTTC
CASSLRHGGGYNEQFF
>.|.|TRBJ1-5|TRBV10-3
TGTGCCATCAGTGAGAGGACGGCCGTGGGGGTAGGGTGGCCCCAGCATTTT
CAISERTAVGVGWPQHF
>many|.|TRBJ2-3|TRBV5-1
TGCGCCAGCAGCCGCGCAGATCATATCTCAGATACGCAGTATTTT
CASSRADHISDTQYF
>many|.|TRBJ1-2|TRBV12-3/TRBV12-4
TGTGCCAGCAGTCCGACAGGTCGGAACTATGGCTACACCTTC
CASSPTGRNYGYTF
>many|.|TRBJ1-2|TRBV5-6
TGTGCCAGCAGTCCCGGACTGACCGATTACTATGGCTACACCTTC
CASSPGLTDYYGYTF
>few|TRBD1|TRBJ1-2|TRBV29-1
TGCAGCGTTGAAGATCGTGGGACAGGTGTAGGCTACACCTTC
CSVEDRGTGVGYTF
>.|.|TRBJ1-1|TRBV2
TGTGCCAGCAGAAAGGACAGCGGGGAGTCTGAAGCTTTCTTT
CASRKDSGESEAFF
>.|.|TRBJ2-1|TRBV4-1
TGCGCCAGCAGCCTCCAGTCGGGACTCCCGAATGGTGAGCAGTTCTTC
CASSLQSGLPNGEQFF
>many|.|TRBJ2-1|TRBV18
TGTGCCAGCTCACCAAGCTATGAGCAGTTCTTC
CASSPSYEQFF
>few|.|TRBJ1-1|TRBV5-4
TGTGCCAGCAGTCGAGATAAGACAGGAGAAGCTTTCTTT
CASSRDKTGEAFF
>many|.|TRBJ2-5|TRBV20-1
TGCAGTGCTAGAGATCCCCAGCAAGAGACCCAGTACTTC
CSARDPQQETQYF
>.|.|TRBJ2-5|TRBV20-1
TGCAGTGCTGGGTATCGGGAGACCCAGTACTTC
CSAGYRETQYF
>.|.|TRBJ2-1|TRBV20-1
TGCAGTGCTAGAGATCAATCTGAGCAGTTCTTC
CSARDQSEQFF
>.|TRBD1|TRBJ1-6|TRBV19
TGTGCCAGTAGCAGGGGGCCTAATAATTCACCCCTCCACTTT
CASSRGPNNSPLHF
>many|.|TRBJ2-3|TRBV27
TGTGCCAGCAGTTTATTTGGACAGCTCACAGATACGCAGTATTTT
CASSLFGQLTDTQYF
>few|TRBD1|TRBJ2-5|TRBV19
TGTGCCAGCCAGGGGGCAGGGGAGACCCAGTACTTC
CASQGAGETQYF
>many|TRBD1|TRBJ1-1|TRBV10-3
TGTGCCACTCTCGACAGGGGGTTCACTGAAGCTTTCTTT
CATLDRGFTEAFF
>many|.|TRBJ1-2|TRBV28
TGTGCCAGCAGTTTATGGGGAGGTAAAGGCTACACCTTC
CASSLWGGKGYTF
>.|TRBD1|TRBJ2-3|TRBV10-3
TGTGCCATCAGTGGTACCGGGACAGGCCCAGATACGCAGTATTTT
CAISGTGTGPDTQYF
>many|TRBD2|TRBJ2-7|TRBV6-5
TGTGCCAGCAGTTACTCTCTTAGCGGGAGGGTCAACGAGCAGTACTTC
CASSYSLSGRVNEQYF
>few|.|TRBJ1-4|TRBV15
TGTGCCACCAGCAGACCAAATGAAAAACTGTTTTTT
CATSRPNEKLFF
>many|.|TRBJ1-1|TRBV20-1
TGCAGTGCTGTGGACGGGGACACTGAAGCTTTCTTT
CSAVDGDTEAFF
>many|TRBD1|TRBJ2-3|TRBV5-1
TGCGCCAGCAGCCCCCGACAGGGCGGAGATTCGGCGCAGTATTTT
CASSPRQGGDSAQYF
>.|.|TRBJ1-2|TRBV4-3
TGCGCCAGCAGCCAAGAGGTGGGGAACTATGGCTACACCTTC
CASSQEVGNYGYTF
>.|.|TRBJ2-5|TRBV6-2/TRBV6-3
TGTGCCAGCAGTTACTCGAGACAGGGAGGCGAGACCCAGTACTTC
CASSYSRQGGETQYF
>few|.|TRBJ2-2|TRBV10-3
TGTGCCATCAGTGAATGGTCAGATGATACCGGGGAGCTGTTTTTT
CAISEWSDDTGELFF
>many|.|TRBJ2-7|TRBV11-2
TGTGCCAGCAGGACTCCCAAACAGCCCTACGAGCAGTACTTC
CASRTPKQPYEQYF
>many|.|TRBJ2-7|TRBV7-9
TGTGCCAGCAGCTTAGGGGGCCTGGGGGGATACGAGCAGTACTTC
CASSLGGLGGYEQYF
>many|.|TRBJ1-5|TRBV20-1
TGCAGTGCTTATAGACAGGAATGGGGCAATCAGCCCCAGCATTTT
CSAYRQEWGNQPQHF
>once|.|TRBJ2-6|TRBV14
TGTGCCAGCAGCCAACTCCTCTCCCCTGGGGCCAACGTCCTGACTTTC
CASSQLLSPGANVLTF
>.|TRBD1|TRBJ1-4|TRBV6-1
TGTGCCAGCAAAGGGACAGCCAATGAAAAACTGTTTTTT
CASKGTANEKLFF
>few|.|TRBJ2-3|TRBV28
TGTGCCAGCAGTTTATTGGGGGGTCTGGTAGATACGCAGTATTTT
CASSLLGGLVDTQYF
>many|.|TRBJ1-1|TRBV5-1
TGCGCCAGCAGCATTGGTCGAGGGGCGGCTTTCTTT
CASSIGRGAAFF
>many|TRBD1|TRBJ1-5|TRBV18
TGTGCCAGCAGCTTACAGGGGAATCAGCCCCAGCATTTT
CASSLQGNQPQHF
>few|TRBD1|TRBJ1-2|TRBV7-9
TGTGCCAGCAGCTTCCTGGGGGGACAGGGAATGATTAACTATGGCTACACCTTC
CASSFLGGQGMINYGYTF
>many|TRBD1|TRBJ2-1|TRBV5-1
TGCGCCAGCAGCCTAACCGGGACAGGGCGGAACAATGAGCAGTTCTTC
CASSLTGTGRNNEQFF
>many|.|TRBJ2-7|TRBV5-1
TGCGCCAGCAGCTTCTTTTCGGGGAACTACGAGCAGTACTTC
CASSFFSGNYEQYF
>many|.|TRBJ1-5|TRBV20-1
TGCAGTGCTAGTCAGGGGAACGGTAAGAATCAGCCCCAGCATTTT
CSASQGNGKNQPQHF
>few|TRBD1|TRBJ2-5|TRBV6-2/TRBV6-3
TGTGCCAGCAGGCCACAGGGGGCGAGAGAGACCCAGTACTTC
CASRPQGARETQYF
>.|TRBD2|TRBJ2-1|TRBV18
TGTGCCAGCTCAACCAAGGGACTAGCGGGGACATACAATGAGCAGTTCTTC
CASSTKGLAGTYNEQFF
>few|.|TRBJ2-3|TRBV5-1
TGCGCCAGCGTACGAGGGACCTTTGGAGATACGCAGTATTTT
CASVRGTFGDTQYF
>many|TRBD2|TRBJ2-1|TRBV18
TGTGCCAGCTCACCCACTAGCGGGTGGTGGAATGAGCAGTTCTTC
CASSPTSGWWNEQFF
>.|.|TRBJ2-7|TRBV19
TGTGCCAGTAGTGCCAGAGCTGGGTCCTACGAGCAGTACTTC
CASSARAGSYEQYF
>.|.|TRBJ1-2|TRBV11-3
TGTGCCAGCAGCTTAGTCGAGGCCCTCATGTGGTACTATGGCTACACCTTC
CASSLVEALMWYYGYTF
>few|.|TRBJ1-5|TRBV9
TGTGCCAGCAGCGTAGAATTAAGGAGGGGCAATCAGCCCCAGCATTTT
CASSVELRRGNQPQHF